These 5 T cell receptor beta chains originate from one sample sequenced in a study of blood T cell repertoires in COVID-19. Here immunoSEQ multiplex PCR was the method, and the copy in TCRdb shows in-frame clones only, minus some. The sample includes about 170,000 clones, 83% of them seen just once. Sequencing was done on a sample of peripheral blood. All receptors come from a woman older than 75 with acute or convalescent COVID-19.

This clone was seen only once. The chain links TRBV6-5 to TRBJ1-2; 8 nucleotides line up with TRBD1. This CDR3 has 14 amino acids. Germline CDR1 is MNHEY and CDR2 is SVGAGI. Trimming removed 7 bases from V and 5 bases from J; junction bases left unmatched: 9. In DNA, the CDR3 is TGTGCCAGCAAAAACCGGGGACAGGTTTATGGCTACACCTTC. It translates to CASKNRGQVYGYTF.

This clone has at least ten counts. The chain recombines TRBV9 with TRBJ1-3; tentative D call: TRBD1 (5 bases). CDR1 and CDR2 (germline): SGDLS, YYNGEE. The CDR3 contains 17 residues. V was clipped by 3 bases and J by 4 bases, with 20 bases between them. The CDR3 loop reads CASSAGGGGRDGNTIYF. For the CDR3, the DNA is TGTGCCAGCAGCGCGGGCGGCGGGGGTAGGGACGGAAACACCATATATTTT.

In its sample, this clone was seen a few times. DNA of the CDR3: TGTGCCAGCAGCCAGGCATATAGCAATCAGCCCCAGCATTTT. Residues: CASSQAYSNQPQHF. The chain recombines TRBV9 with TRBJ1-5; D is unclear. V was trimmed by 4 bases and J by 0 bases, leaving 8 bases between them. Germline V CDR1 and CDR2: SGDLS, YYNGEE. The CDR3 length is 14 residues.

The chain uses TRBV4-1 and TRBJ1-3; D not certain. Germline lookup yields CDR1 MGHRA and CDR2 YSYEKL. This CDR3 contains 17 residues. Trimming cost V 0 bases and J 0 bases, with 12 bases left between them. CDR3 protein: CASSQELIRSSGNTIYF. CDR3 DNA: TGCGCCAGCAGCCAAGAACTAATACGGAGCTCTGGAAACACCATATATTTT.

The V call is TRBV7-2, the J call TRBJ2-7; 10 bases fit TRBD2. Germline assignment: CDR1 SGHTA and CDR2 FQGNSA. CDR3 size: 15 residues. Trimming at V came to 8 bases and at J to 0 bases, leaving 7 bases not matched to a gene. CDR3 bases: TGTGCCAGCGCTCGCCCTAGCGGGAGCTCCTACGAGCAGTACTTC. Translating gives CASARPSGSSYEQYF.